This T cell receptor beta chain was retrieved from a study of blood T cell repertoires in COVID-19. The overall study: Italy, Spain and the United States were the sources of the convalescent and acute COVID-19 samples.

Per the original data handling: Estimation of nucleated cell counts relied on the amplification of reference gene primers. Using immunoSEQ multiplex PCR, the repertoire was profiled, and TCRdb retains in-frame clones only, with some absent. V, J and clone size were drawn from that table, and D and trimming were deduced from the DNA. This table has some 97,000 clones, 85% to 90% appearing once. Sequenced material: peripheral blood. This TCR came from a human donor in a cohort sampled during active COVID-19.

CDR3 protein: CASSQAGTGSNQPQHF. Here the CDR3 DNA reads TGCGCCAGCAGCCAAGCAGGCACAGGGAGCAATCAGCCCCAGCATTTT. The rearrangement uses TRBV4-1 and TRBJ1-5, with D maybe TRBD1 (6 bases). Germline values: CDR1 MGHRA, CDR2 YSYEKL. This CDR3 contains 16 residues. Trimming stripped 1 base from V and 1 base from J, with 11 bases between.